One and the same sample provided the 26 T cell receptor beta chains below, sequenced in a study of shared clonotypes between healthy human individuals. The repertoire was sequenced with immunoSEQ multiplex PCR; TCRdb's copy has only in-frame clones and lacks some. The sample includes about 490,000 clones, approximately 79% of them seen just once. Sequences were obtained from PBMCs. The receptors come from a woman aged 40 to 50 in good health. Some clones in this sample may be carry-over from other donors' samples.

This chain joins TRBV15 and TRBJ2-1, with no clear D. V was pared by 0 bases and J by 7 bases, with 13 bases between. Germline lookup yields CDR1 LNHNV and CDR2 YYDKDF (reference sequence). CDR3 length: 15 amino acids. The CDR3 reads CATSRDLLRSNEQFF. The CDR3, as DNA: TGTGCCACCAGCAGAGATCTACTCCGAAGTAATGAGCAGTTCTTC. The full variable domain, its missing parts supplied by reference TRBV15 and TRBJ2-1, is DAMVIQNPRYQVTQFGKPVTLSCSQTLNHNVMYWYQQKSSQAPKLLFHYYDKDFNNEADTPDNFQSRRPNTSFCFLDIRSPGLGDTAMYLCATSRDLLRSNEQFFGPGTRLTVL.

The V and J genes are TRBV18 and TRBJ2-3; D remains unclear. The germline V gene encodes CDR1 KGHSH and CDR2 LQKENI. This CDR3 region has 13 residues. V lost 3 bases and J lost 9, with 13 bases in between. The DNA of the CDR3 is TGTGCCAGCTCACCGGGTGCCTCGAAAACGCAGTATTTT. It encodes CASSPGASKTQYF.

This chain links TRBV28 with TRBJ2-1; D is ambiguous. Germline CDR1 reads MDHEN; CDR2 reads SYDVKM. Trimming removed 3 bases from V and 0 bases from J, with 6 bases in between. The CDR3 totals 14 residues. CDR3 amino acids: CASSLWNSYNEQFF. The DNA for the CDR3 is TGTGCCAGCAGTTTGTGGAACTCCTACAATGAGCAGTTCTTC.

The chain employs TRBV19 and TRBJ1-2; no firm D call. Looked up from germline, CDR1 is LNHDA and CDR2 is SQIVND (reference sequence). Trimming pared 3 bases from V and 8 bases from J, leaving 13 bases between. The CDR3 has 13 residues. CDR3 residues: CASSISGEGGYTF. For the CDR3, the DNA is TGTGCCAGTAGTATTTCCGGGGAGGGCGGCTACACCTTC.

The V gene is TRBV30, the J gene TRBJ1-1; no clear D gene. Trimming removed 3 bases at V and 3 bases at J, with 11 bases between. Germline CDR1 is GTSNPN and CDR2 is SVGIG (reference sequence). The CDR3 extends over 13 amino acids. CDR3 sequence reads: CAWSLFMDTEAFF. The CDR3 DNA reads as TGTGCCTGGAGCCTTTTTATGGACACTGAAGCTTTCTTT.

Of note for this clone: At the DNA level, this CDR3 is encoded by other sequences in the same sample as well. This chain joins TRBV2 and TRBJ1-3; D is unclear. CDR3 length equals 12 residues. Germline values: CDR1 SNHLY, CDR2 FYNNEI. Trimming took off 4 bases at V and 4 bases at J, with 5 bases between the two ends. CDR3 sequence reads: CASSVAGNTIYF. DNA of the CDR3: TGTGCCAGCAGTGTTGCCGGAAACACCATATATTTT.

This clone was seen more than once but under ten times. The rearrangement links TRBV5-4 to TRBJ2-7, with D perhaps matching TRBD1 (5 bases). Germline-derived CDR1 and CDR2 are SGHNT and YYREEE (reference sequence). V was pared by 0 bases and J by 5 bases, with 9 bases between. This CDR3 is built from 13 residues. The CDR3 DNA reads TGTGCCAGCAGCTTGGACCCAGGGAACGAGCAGTACTTC. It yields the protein CASSLDPGNEQYF.

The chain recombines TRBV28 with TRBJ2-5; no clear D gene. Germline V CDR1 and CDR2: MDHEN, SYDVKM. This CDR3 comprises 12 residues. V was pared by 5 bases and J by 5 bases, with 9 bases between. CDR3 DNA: TGTGCCAGCAGTGCAGTGGTGGAGACCCAGTACTTC. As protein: CASSAVVETQYF. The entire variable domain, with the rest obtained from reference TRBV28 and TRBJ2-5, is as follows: DVKVTQSSRYLVKRTGEKVFLECVQDMDHENMFWYRQDPGLGLRLIYFSYDVKMKEKGDIPEGYSVSREKKERFSLILESASTNQTSMYLCASSAVVETQYFGPGTRLLVL.

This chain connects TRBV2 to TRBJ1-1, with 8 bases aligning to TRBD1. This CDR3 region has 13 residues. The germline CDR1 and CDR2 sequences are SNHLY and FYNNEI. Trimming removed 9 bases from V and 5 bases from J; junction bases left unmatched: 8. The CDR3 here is CARVDRAYTEAFF. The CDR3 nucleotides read TGTGCCAGAGTGGACAGGGCTTATACTGAAGCTTTCTTT.

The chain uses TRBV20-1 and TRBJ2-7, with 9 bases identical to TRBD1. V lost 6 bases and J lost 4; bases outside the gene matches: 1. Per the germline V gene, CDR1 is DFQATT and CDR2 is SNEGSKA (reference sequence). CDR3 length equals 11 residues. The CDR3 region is CSAGTGYEQYF. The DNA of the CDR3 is TGCAGTGCCGGGACAGGGTACGAGCAGTACTTC.

The DNA of the CDR3 is TGTGCCAGCTCACCGGGCAGGGTACGGAGCACCGGGGAGCTGTTTTTT. This encodes CASSPGRVRSTGELFF. V and J are TRBV18 and TRBJ2-2; tentatively, D is TRBD1 (5 bases). Trimming took 3 bases from V and 4 from J, leaving 15 bases between them. This CDR3 has 16 amino acids. In germline, CDR1 is KGHSH, CDR2 LQKENI.

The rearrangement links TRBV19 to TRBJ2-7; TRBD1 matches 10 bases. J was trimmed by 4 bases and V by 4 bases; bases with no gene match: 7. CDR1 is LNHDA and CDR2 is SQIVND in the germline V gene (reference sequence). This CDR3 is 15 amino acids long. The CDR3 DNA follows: TGTGCCAGTAGTAACCCGGGACAGGGGTTTTACGAGCAGTACTTC. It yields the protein CASSNPGQGFYEQYF. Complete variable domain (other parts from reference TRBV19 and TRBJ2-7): DGGITQSPKYLFRKEGQNVTLSCEQNLNHDAMYWYRQDPGQGLRLIYYSQIVNDFQKGDIAEGYSVSREKKESFPLTVTSAQKNPTAFYLCASSNPGQGFYEQYFGPGTRLTVT.

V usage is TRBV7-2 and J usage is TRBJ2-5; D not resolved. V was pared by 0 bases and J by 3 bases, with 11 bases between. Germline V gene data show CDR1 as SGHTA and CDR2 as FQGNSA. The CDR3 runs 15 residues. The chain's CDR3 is CASSLAIGRKETQYF. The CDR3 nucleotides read TGTGCCAGCAGCTTAGCGATTGGCAGGAAAGAGACCCAGTACTTC.

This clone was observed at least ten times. The CDR3 region has the DNA TGTGCCTGGAGTATGGGACAGGGGAATTCACCCCTCCACTTT. As protein: CAWSMGQGNSPLHF. This chain uses TRBV30 with TRBJ1-6; 10 bases align to TRBD1. The V segment lost 2 bases and the J segment 7 bases; nucleotides outside the gene matches: 2. The CDR3 extends over 14 amino acids. In germline, CDR1 is GTSNPN, CDR2 SVGIG (reference sequence).

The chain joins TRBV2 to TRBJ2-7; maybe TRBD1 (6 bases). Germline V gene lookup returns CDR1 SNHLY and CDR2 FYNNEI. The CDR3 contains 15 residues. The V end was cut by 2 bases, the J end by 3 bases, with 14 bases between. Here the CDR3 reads CASSEWAGAVYEQYF. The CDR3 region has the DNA TGTGCCAGCAGTGAATGGGCAGGGGCGGTCTACGAGCAGTACTTC.

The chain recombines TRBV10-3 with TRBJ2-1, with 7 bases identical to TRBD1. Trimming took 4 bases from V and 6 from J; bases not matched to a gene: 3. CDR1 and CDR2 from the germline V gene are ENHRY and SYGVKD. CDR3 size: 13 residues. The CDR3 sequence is CAISGGDSNEQFF. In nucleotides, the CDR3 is TGTGCCATCAGTGGTGGGGACAGCAATGAGCAGTTCTTC.

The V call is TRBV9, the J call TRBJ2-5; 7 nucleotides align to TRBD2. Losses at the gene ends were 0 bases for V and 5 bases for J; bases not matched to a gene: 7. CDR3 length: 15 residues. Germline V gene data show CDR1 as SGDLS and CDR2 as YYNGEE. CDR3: CASSVGGGSGETQYF. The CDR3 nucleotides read TGTGCCAGCAGCGTAGGAGGCGGGAGCGGGGAGACCCAGTACTTC. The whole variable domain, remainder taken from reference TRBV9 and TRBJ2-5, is DSGVTQTPKHLITATGQRVTLRCSPRSGDLSVYWYQQSLDQGLQFLIQYYNGEERAKGNILERFSAQQFPDLHSELNLSSLELGDSALYFCASSVGGGSGETQYFGPGTRLLVL.

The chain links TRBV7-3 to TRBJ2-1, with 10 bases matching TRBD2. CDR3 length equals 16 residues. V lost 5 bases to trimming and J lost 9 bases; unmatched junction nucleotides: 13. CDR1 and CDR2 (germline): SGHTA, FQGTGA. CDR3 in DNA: TGTGCCAGCAGCCCTACCCGACTAGCGGGCCTTGTTGAGCAGTTCTTC. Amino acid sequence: CASSPTRLAGLVEQFF.

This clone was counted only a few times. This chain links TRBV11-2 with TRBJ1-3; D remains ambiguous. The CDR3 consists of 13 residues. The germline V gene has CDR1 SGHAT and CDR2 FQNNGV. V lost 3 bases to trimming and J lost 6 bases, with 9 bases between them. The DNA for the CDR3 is TGTGCCAGCAGCTTGAGTCCCGAAAACACCATATATTTT. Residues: CASSLSPENTIYF. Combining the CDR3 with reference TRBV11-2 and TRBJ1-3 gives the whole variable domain EAGVAQSPRYKIIEKRQSVAFWCNPISGHATLYWYQQILGQGPKLLIQFQNNGVVDDSQLPKDRFSAERLKGVDSTLKIQPAKLEDSAVYLCASSLSPENTIYFGEGSWLTVV.

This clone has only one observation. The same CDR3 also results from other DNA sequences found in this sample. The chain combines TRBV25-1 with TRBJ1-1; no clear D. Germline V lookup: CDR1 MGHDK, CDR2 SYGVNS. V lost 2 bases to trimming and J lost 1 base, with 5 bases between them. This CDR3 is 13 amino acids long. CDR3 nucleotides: TGTGCCAGCAGTGAACTAGGGAACACTGAAGCTTTCTTT. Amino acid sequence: CASSELGNTEAFF.

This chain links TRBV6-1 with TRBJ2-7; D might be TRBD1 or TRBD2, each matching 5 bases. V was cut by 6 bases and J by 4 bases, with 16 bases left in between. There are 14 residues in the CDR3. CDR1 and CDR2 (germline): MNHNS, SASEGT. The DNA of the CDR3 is TGTGCCAGCAGCGGGGCCCCGAATAGATACGAGCAGTACTTC. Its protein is CASSGAPNRYEQYF.

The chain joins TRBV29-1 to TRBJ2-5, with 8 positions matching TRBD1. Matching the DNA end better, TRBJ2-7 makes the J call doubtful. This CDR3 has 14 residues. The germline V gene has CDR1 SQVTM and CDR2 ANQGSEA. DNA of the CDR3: TGCAGCGTTCCAACCGGGACAGGACCTTACGAGCAGTACTTC. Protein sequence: CSVPTGTGPYEQYF.

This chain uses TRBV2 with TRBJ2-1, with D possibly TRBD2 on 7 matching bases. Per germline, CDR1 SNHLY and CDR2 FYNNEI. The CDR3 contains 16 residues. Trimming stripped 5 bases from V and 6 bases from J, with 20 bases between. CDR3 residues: CASSIRGRGSINEQFF. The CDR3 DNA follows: TGTGCCAGCAGTATTCGGGGGAGGGGGTCGATCAATGAGCAGTTCTTC.

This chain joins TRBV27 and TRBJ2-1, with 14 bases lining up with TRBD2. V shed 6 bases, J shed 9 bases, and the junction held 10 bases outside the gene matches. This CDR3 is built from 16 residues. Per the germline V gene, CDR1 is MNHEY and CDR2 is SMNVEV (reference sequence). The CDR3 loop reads CASRLSGTSGSGEQFF. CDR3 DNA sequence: TGTGCCAGCAGACTTTCGGGGACTAGCGGGAGCGGTGAGCAGTTCTTC.

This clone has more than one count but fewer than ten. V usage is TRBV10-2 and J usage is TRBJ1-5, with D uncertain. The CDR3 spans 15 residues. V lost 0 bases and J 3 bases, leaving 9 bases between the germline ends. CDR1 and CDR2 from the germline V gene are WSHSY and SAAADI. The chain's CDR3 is CASSESAQINQPQHF. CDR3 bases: TGCGCCAGCAGTGAGTCGGCCCAGATCAATCAGCCCCAGCATTTT.

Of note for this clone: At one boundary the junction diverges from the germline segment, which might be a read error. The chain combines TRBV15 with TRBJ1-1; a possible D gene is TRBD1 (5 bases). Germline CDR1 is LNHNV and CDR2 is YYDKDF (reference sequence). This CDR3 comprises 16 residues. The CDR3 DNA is TGTGCCACCAGCAGAGATCTCGGGGGTATAGACACTAAAGCTTTCTTT. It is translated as CATSRDLGGIDTKAFF.